This T cell receptor (beta chain) was found in a study of neurological immune-mediated disorders. Study conclusions and caveats: The repertoires of 18 of 34 multiple sclerosis patients fell into one related-CDR3 cluster (a possible signature) under phylogenetic grouping.

The cDNA came from 5'RACE with 10-nucleotide random UMIs. Over 170 million TCR-beta sequences from 15-18 subjects were obtained in each sequencing run. MiXCR, applied by TCRdb to the 5' RACE reads, yields one record per CDR3 protein. Of 50,000 or so distinct CDR3 sequences in the sample, more than 3% were seen once. With respect to this clonotype: Its antigen remains unknown.

CDR3 length equals 14 residues. The V gene lost 2 bases and the J gene lost 5 bases, with 13 bases spanning the gap. Looked up from germline, CDR1 is SGHNT and CDR2 is YYREEE (reference sequence). PBMCs numbering 2 million and stored at -80 C yielded the unsorted libraries. The chain has TRBV5-4 and TRBJ2-5; D tentatively reads TRBD1 or TRBD2 (6 bases each). The sequenced sample consisted of PBMCs. This sequence originates from a woman in her sixties with multiple sclerosis. The CDR3 protein is CASSFGGLPETQYF. Written as DNA, the CDR3 is TGTGCCAGCAGCTTCGGGGGCCTCCCGGAGACCCAGTACTTC. The full variable domain, completed using reference TRBV5-4 and TRBJ2-5, is ETGVTQSPTHLIKTRGQQVTLRCSSQSGHNTVSWYQQALGQGPQFIFQYYREEENGRGNFPPRFSGLQFPNYSSELNVNALELDDSALYLCASSFGGLPETQYFGPGTRLLVL.